This T cell receptor (beta chain) stems from a study of T cell responses to AZD1222 COVID-19 vaccine (dated by TCRdb to 2020 to 2023). Context from the whole study: TCR sequencing was performed for roughly 250 trial participants, of whom 200 to 210 were given two doses of AZD1222 and some 25 were given two doses of MenACWY control vaccine. Enrollment into the trials was organized by age into subgroups of 18-55, 56-69 and 70-plus years, and those subgroups contained approximately 160, 26 and 62 TCR-sequenced participants, respectively. The full study reports these points: Participants were mostly white British and included more females than males, and it was suggested by the authors that clonal diversity may have been underestimated. Epitopes outside the regions mutated in the B.1.351 and B.1.1.7 variants were reportedly recognized by nearly half of the unique spike-specific TCRs. Conclusions about previously exposed vaccinees are limited, since just a handful of AZD1222 recipients were seropositive for SARS-CoV-2 at baseline. Because no samples from the day 14 peak response were available, repertoires could be characterized only after the peak T cell response. Vaccine-associated CD4 TCRs spanned the whole spike protein, with dominant responses in regions 160-218 and 743-854. After two AZD1222 doses, spike-specific TCR breadth and depth were significantly higher than at day 0 and than in MenACWY recipients. The 56-69-year group was small, and its depth increase did not reach significance, likely because of low power.

The CDR3 regions of human TCRbeta chains were subjected to immunosequencing. The original pipeline was this. TCRs in the repertoires were matched against a reference library of SARS-CoV-2-specific TCRs that had been generated with the MIRA antigen-specificity platform. Breadth meant the fraction of unique TCRs that were SARS-CoV-2-associated, whereas depth meant the fraction of total T cells that were SARS-CoV-2-associated. Using the MIRA data, every spike-specific TCR was mapped to the spike region that the TCR reacted to and assigned to either a CD4 or a CD8 class. Log10-transformed breadth and depth values were compared by one-way ANOVA with Sidak's multiple comparisons tests. In its TCRdb copy, this immuneACCESS table keeps in-frame sequences only and misses some clones. Where compared with another copy, unresolved V genes explain less than half of these, and the others have no known cause. V and J calls plus clone size are reproduced from that table; the DNA served to infer D and trimming. The sample table holds roughly 160,000 clones, of which 87% were seen once. Around 1% of the sample is taken by the ten largest.

V trim: 4 bases; J trim: 1 base; unmatched bases: 3. According to the germline V gene, CDR1 reads SNHLY and CDR2 reads FYNNEI. From the cysteine up to the phenylalanine, the CDR3 has a length of 14 residues. Kept here is only the CDR3 DNA, which spans 42 bases and is read in frame from base 1. The time point tag for this specimen amounts to: about 28 days (+/-7) after the second vaccine dose. AZD1222 recipients whose second dose came at about 4 weeks and those whose second dose came at about 12 weeks were combined into one group, since spike-specific TCR depth and breadth did not differ between the two schedules. The vaccinee samples were drawn from two UK trials, COV001 and COV002, one of which was a single-blind randomized controlled phase 2/3 trial testing AZD1222 (ChAdOx1 nCoV-19) in healthy adults. For TCRbeta chain sequencing, PBMC samples from trial participants were taken at day 0 and at day 28 after the second dose.

In the case of this clone: Its specific antigen is unknown. No base quality values were provided; no much bigger clone lies one nucleotide off.

This chain joins TRBV2 to TRBJ1-1, with 7 bases in between that match TRBD1. The clonotype originates from an adult who received the AZD1222 COVID-19 vaccine. The sequenced sample was peripheral blood, obtained 28 days after the second AZD1222 dose. Here is the DNA: TGTGCCAGCAGTGGGACAGGTCGGAACACTGAAGCTTTCTTT. Its protein product is CASSGTGRNTEAFF.